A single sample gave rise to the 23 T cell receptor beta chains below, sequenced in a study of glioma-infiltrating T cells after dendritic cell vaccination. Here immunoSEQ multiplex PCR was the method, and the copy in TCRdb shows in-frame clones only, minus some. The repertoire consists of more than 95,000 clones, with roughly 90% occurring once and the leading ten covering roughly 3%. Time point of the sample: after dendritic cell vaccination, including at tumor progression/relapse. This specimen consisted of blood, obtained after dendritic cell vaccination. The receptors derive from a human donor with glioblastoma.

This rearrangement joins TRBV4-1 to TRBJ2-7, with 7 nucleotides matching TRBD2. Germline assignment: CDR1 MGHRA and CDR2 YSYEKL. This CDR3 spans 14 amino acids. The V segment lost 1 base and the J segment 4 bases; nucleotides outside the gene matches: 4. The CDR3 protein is CASSQVERGYEQYF. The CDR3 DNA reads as TGCGCCAGCAGCCAAGTAGAGCGGGGTTACGAGCAGTACTTC.

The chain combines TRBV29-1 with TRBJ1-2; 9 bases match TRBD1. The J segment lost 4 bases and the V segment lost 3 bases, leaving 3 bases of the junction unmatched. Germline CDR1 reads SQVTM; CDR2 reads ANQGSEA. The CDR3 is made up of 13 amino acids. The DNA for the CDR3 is TGCAGCGTTGAGGGACAGGGCTTCTATGGCTACACCTTC. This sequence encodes CSVEGQGFYGYTF.

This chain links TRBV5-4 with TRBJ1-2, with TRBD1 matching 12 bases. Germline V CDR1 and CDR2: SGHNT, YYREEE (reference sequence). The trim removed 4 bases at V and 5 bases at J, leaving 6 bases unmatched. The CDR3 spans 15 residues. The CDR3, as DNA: TGTGCCAGCAGCCGTGGGACAGGGGGCGGGTATGGCTACACCTTC. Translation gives CASSRGTGGGYGYTF.

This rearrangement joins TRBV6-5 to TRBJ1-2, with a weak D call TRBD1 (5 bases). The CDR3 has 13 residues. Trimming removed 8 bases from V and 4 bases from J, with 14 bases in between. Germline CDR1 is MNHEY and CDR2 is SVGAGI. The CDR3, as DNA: TGTGCCAGCCAGGGTTTGGGCTCCTATGGCTACACCTTC. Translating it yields CASQGLGSYGYTF.

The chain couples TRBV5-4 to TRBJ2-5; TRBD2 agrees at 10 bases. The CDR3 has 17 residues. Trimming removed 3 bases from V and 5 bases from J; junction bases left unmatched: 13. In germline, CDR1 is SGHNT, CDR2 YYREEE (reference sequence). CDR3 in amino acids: CASSSSTSGVTRETQYF. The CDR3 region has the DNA TGTGCCAGCAGCTCTTCTACTAGCGGGGTAACCAGGGAGACCCAGTACTTC.

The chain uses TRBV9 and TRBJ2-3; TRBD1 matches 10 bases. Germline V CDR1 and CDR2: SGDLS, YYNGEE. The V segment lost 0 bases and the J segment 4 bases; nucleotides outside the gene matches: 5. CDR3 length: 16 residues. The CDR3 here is CASSVESTGGADTQYF. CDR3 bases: TGTGCCAGCAGCGTAGAGTCGACAGGGGGCGCAGATACGCAGTATTTT.

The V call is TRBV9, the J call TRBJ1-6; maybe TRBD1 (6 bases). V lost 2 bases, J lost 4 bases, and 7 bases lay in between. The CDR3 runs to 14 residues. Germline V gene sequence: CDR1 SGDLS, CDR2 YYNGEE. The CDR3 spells CASSVGQYNSPLHF. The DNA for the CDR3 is TGTGCCAGCAGCGTTGGACAGTATAATTCACCCCTCCACTTT.

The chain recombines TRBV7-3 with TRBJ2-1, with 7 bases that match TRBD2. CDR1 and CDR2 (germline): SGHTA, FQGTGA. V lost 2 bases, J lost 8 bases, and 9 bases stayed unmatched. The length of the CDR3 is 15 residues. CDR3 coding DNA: TGTGCCAGCAGCTTACGCGGACTAGTAGCCGATGAGCAGTTCTTC. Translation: CASSLRGLVADEQFF.

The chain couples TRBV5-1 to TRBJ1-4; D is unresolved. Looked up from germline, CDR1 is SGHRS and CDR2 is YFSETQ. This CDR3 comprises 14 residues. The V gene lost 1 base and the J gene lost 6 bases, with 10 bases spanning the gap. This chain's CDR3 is CASSLSRTDEKLFF. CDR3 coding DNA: TGCGCCAGCAGCTTGAGCCGGACTGATGAAAAACTGTTTTTT.

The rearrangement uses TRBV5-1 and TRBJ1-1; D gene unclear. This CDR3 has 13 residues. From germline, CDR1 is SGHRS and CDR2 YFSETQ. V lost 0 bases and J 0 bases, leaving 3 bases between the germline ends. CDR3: CASSLAVNTEAFF. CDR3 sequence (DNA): TGCGCCAGCAGCTTGGCCGTGAACACTGAAGCTTTCTTT.

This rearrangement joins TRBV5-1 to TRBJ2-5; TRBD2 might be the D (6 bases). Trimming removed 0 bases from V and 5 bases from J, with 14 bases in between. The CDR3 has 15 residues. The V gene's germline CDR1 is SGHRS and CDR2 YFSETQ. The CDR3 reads CASSLGGTEGETQYF. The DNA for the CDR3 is TGCGCCAGCAGCTTGGGCGGAACGGAGGGGGAGACCCAGTACTTC.

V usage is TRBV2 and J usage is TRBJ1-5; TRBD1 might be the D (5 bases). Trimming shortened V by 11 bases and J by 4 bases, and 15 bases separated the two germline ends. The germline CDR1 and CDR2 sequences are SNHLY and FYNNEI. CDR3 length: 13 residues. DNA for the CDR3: TGTGCCGGGGGGTTGCGGAATAATCAGCCCCAGCATTTT. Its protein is CAGGLRNNQPQHF.

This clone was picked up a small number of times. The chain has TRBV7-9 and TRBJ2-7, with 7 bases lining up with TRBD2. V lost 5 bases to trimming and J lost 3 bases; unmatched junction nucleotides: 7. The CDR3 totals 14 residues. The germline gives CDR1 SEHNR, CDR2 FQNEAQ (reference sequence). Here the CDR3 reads CASSPAGEIYEQYF. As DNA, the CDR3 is TGTGCCAGCAGCCCGGCGGGGGAAATCTACGAGCAGTACTTC.

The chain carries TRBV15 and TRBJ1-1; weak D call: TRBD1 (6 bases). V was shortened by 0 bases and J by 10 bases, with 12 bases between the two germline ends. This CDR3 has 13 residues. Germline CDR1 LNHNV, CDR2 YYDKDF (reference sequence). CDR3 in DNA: TGTGCCACCAGCAGAGAAGGGGGAGTCGGAGCTTTCTTT. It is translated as CATSREGGVGAFF.

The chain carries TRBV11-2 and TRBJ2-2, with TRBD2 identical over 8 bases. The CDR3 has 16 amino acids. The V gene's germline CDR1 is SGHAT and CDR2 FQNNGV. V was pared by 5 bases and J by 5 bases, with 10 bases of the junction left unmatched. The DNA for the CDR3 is TGTGCCAGCAGCCTAAGAAGCGGGGGCTATACCGGGGAGCTGTTTTTT. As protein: CASSLRSGGYTGELFF.

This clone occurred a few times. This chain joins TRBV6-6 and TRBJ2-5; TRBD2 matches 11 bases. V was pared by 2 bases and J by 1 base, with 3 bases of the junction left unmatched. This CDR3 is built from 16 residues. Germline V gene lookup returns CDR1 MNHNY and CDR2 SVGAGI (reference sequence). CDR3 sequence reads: CASSYGTSGSQETQYF. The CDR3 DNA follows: TGTGCCAGCAGTTACGGGACTAGCGGTTCCCAAGAGACCCAGTACTTC.

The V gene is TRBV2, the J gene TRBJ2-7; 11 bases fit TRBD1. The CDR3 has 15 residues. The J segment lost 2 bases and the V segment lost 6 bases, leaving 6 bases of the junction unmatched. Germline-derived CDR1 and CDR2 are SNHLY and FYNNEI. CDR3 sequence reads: CASSIGTGGTYEQYF. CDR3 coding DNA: TGTGCCAGCAGCATTGGGACAGGGGGAACCTACGAGCAGTACTTC.

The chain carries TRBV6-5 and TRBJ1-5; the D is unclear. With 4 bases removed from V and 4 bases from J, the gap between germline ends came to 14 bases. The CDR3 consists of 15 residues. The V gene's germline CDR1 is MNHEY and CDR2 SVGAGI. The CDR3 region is CASSSFLGSNQPQHF. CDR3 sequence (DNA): TGTGCCAGCAGTTCCTTTTTAGGGAGTAATCAGCCCCAGCATTTT.

This CDR3 reads CASRRGQNTEAFF. As DNA, the CDR3 is TGTGCCAGCAGGAGGGGACAGAACACTGAAGCTTTCTTT. The chain combines TRBV2 with TRBJ1-1; TRBD1 is a possible D gene (6 bases). The CDR3 spans 13 residues. Trimming removed 6 bases at V and 1 base at J, with 9 bases between. From germline, CDR1 is SNHLY and CDR2 FYNNEI.

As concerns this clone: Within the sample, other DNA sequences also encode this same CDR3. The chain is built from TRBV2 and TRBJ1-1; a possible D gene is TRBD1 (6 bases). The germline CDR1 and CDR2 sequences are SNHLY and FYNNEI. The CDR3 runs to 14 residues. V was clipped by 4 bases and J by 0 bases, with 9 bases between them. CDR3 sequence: CASSVQGMNTEAFF. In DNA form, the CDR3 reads TGTGCCAGCAGTGTACAGGGCATGAACACTGAAGCTTTCTTT.

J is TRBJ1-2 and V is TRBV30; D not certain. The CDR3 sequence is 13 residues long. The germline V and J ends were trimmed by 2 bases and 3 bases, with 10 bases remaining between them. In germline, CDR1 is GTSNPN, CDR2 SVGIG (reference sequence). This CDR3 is CAWSKESHYGYTF. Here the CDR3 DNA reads TGTGCCTGGAGTAAGGAGTCCCACTATGGCTACACCTTC.

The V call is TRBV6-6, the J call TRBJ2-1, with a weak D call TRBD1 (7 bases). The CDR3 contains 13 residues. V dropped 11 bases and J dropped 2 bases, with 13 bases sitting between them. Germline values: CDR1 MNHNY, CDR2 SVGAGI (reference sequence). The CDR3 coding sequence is TGTGCCTCCGCGGGACAGCCCTACAATGAGCAGTTCTTC. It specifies CASAGQPYNEQFF.

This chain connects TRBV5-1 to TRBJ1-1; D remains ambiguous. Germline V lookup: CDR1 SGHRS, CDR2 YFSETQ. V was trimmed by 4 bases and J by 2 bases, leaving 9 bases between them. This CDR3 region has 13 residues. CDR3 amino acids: CASSRDSNTEAFF. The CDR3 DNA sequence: TGCGCCAGCAGCCGAGACTCCAACACTGAAGCTTTCTTT.